The entry below describes one TCR beta chain. The sample belongs to a study of cytomegalovirus exposure and HLA in healthy donors. Sequencing was performed with immunoSEQ multiplex PCR; in TCRdb, only in-frame clones are kept and a portion is missing. The data hold roughly 150,000 clones, with less than 90% observed a single time. Germline V gene sequence: CDR1 KGHSH, CDR2 LQKENI. V trimming: 2 bases; J trimming: 2 bases; junction bases outside the gene matches: 6. The CDR3 sequence is 15 residues long. The clonotype originates from a man in his thirties or forties in good health and CMV-seropositive. The sample taken for sequencing was PBMCs. This rearrangement joins TRBV18 to TRBJ2-7; 7 nucleotides agree with TRBD2. The CDR3 DNA reads as TGTGCCAGCTCACCATTCGGACGGGGGGCCTACGAGCAGTACTTC. It codes for CASSPFGRGAYEQYF.